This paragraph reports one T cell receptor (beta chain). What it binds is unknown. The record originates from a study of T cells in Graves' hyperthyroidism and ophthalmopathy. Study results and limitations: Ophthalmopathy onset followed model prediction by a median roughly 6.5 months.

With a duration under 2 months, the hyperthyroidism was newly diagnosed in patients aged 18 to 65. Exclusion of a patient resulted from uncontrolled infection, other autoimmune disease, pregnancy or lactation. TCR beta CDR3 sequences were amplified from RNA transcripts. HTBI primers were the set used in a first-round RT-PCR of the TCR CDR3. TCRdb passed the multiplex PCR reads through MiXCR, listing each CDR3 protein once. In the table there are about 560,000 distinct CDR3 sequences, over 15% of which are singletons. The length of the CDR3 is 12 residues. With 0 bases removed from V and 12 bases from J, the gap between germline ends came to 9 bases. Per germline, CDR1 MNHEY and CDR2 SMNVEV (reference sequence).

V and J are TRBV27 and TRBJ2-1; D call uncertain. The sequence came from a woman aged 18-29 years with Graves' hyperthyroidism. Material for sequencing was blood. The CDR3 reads CASSLSSGRQFF. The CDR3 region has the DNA TGTGCCAGCAGTTTATCGAGTGGACGGCAGTTCTTC.